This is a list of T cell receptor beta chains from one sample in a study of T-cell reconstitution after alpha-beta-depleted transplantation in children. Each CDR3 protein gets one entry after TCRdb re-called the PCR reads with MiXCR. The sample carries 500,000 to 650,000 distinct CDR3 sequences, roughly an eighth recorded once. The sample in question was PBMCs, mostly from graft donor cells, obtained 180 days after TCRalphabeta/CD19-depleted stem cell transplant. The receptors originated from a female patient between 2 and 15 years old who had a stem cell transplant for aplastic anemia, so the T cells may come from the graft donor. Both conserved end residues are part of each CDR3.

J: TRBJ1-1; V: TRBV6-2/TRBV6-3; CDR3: CASSSRDRAMVGEPNTEAFF
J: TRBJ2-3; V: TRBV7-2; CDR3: CASSLETYTQYF
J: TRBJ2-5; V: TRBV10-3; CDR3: CAISDLAGVETQYF
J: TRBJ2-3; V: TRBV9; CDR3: CASSVKSDPRSTDTQYF
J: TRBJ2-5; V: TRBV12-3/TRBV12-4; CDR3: CASRGTSGGGTQYF
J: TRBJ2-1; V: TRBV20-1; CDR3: CSARHRLVLYNEQFF
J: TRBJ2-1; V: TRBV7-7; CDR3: CASSRLRGYPDNEQFF
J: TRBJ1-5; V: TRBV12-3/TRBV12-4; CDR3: CASSDWQTSNQPQHF
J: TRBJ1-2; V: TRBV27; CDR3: CASSLRSTGPNYGYTF
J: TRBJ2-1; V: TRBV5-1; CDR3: CASSLSEARVVDEQFF
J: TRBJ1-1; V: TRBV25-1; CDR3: CASSLEGRATEAFF
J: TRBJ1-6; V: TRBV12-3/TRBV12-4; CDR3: CASSLAANSPLHF
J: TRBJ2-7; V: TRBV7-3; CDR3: CASSPRDRGEQYF
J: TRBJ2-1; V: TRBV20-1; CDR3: CSASGGRNEQFF
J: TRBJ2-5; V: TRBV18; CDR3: CASSRSLQETQYF
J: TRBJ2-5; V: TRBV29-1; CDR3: CSVVPQGETQYF
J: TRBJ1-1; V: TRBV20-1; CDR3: CSARAKEKRRTEAFF
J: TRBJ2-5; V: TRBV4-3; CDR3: CASSQGPGTREETQYF
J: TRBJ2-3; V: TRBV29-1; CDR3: CSVSIPLGTQYF
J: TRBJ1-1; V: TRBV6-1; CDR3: CASSMDLNTEAFF
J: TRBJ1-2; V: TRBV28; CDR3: CASRKGGANYGYTF
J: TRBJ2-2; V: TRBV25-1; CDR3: CASSPGGYETGELFF
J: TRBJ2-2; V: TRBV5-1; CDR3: CASSLDRAPGELFF